Presented here are 15 T cell receptor beta chains from one specimen sequenced in a study of blood T cells in healthy people across ages. A sample-barcoded 5' primer and a J-beta primer mix were used in a second PCR of roughly 7 to 11 cycles. From the 5' RACE reads, TCRdb called clonotypes with MiXCR, one entry per CDR3 protein. The repertoire holds some 1,800,000 distinct CDR3 sequences, with about 39% as singletons. Sequenced material: blood. These receptor sequences come from a human donor in good health.

The chain combines TRBV20-1 with TRBJ2-5; 13 bases line up with TRBD2. The CDR3 is 16 amino acids. The germline V gene has CDR1 DFQATT and CDR2 SNEGSKA (reference sequence). The junction had 11 bases not matched to a gene; V was cut back by 6 bases and J by 4 bases. The CDR3 sequence is CSADRGTSGEGETQYF. CDR3 nucleotides: TGCAGTGCGGATAGGGGGACTAGCGGGGAGGGAGAGACCCAGTACTTC.

The chain employs TRBV11-3 and TRBJ2-5, with unresolved D. V was cut by 1 base and J by 5 bases, with 14 bases left in between. The CDR3 has 15 residues. Germline CDR1 and CDR2: SGHNT and YENEEA. The CDR3 bases are TGTGCCAGCAGCTTAGCCCAAACAATCTTTGAGACCCAGTACTTC. Its translation is CASSLAQTIFETQYF.

This clonotype was observed a few times. V usage is TRBV20-1 and J usage is TRBJ2-3; TRBD2 matches 13 bases. This CDR3 region has 15 residues. Germline lookup yields CDR1 DFQATT and CDR2 SNEGSKA (reference sequence). After removal of 5 bases from V and 5 bases from J, the junction contained 7 bases not matched to a gene. The CDR3: CSAGGLAGVGDTQYF. Written as DNA, the CDR3 is TGCAGTGCTGGAGGACTAGCGGGGGTAGGAGATACGCAGTATTTT.

The table lists this clonotype with many counts. V is TRBV20-1 and J is TRBJ2-7; tentatively, D is TRBD1 (6 bases). CDR1 DFQATT and CDR2 SNEGSKA come from the germline V gene (reference sequence). The CDR3 is made up of 13 amino acids. Trimming took 6 bases from V and 2 from J, leaving 14 bases between them. The CDR3 region is CSAFMGAPYEQYF. For the CDR3, the DNA is TGCAGTGCCTTCATGGGGGCTCCCTACGAGCAGTACTTC.

V gene TRBV7-2 combines with J gene TRBJ2-3; D may be TRBD2 (5 bases). Trimming left V 5 bases short and J 4 bases short, with 13 bases between. Germline assignment: CDR1 SGHTA and CDR2 FQGNSA. This CDR3 has 14 residues. The CDR3 loop is CASSLTRNPDTQYF. The CDR3 bases are TGTGCCAGCAGCCTCACTAGAAACCCAGATACGCAGTATTTT.

This clonotype was recorded a few times. The rearrangement uses TRBV7-3 and TRBJ2-7; D uncertain. Trimming pared 5 bases from V and 0 bases from J, leaving 14 bases between. This CDR3 comprises 15 residues. From germline, CDR1 is SGHTA and CDR2 FQGTGA. DNA for the CDR3: TGTGCCAGCAGCCCGCTAAGCAGCAGCTCCTACGAGCAGTACTTC. Its protein is CASSPLSSSSYEQYF.

This sequence joins TRBV6-5 and TRBJ1-1; D gene ambiguous. V lost 2 bases to trimming and J lost 4 bases, with 8 bases between them. The CDR3 runs 13 residues. From germline, CDR1 is MNHEY and CDR2 SVGAGI. CDR3 in DNA: TGTGCCAGCAGTTACGGGCGGGCCACTGAAGCTTTCTTT. Protein sequence: CASSYGRATEAFF.

This chain links TRBV12-3 or TRBV12-4 with TRBJ2-3; the match to TRBD2 covers 11 bases. With V trimmed by 8 bases and J by 11 bases, 15 bases remained unmatched. CDR3 length: 15 residues. CDR3 nucleotides: TGTGCCAGCTCCCCCCTAGCGGGGGGACTCTGGGGGCAGTATTTT. Amino acids: CASSPLAGGLWGQYF.

This clonotype was seen a handful of times. This sequence joins TRBV12-3 or TRBV12-4 and TRBJ2-3; 7 bases are a match to TRBD2. There are 15 residues in the CDR3. The J segment lost 2 bases and the V segment lost 3 bases, leaving 5 bases of the junction unmatched. The CDR3 DNA follows: TGTGCCAGCAGTTTGAAAGCGGGGTACACAGATACGCAGTATTTT. This translates into CASSLKAGYTDTQYF.

The chain recombines TRBV12-3 or TRBV12-4 with TRBJ1-1; the D gene is possibly TRBD1 (5 bases). CDR3 size: 14 residues. Trimming took off 6 bases at V and 2 bases at J, with 13 bases between the two ends. CDR3: CASSPAGYNTEAFF. The CDR3 DNA follows: TGTGCCAGCAGCCCGGCAGGGTACAACACTGAAGCTTTCTTT.

The rearrangement uses TRBV6-1 and TRBJ2-5, with D maybe TRBD1 (6 bases). The V end was cut by 5 bases, the J end by 3 bases, with 10 bases between. The V gene's germline CDR1 is MNHNS and CDR2 SASEGT. There are 13 residues in the CDR3. CDR3 nucleotides: TGTGCCAGCAGTCATGACAGGAAAGAGACCCAGTACTTC. This sequence encodes CASSHDRKETQYF.

This clonotype was seen only a few times. J is TRBJ2-1 and V is TRBV4-3; perhaps TRBD1 as D (6 bases). The germline V gene encodes CDR1 LGHNA and CDR2 YSLEER. The V and J ends lost 3 bases and 0 bases respectively, with 15 bases between them. The CDR3 is 17 residues long. The CDR3 nucleotides are TGCGCCAGCAGCCAGTCCGGGACACCGGACTCCTACAATGAGCAGTTCTTC. The encoded protein is CASSQSGTPDSYNEQFF.

V and J are TRBV7-2 and TRBJ2-7, with D possibly matching TRBD2 (6 bases). The V and J ends lost 2 bases and 0 bases respectively, with 17 bases between them. CDR3 size: 17 residues. Germline CDR1 and CDR2: SGHTA and FQGNSA. The CDR3 DNA reads TGTGCCAGCAGCTTACAAGGCCGGGGGACGGACTCCTACGAGCAGTACTTC. The encoded protein is CASSLQGRGTDSYEQYF.

This clonotype occurred a few times. J is TRBJ2-4 and V is TRBV4-1; D remains ambiguous. Germline V CDR1 and CDR2: MGHRA, YSYEKL. V gave up 4 bases and J gave up 7 bases, with 11 bases separating them. The CDR3 is 13 amino acids. CDR3 residues: CASSPGSSNIQYF. CDR3 bases: TGCGCCAGCAGCCCCGGATCGTCCAACATTCAGTACTTC.

This chain joins TRBV2 and TRBJ2-5; TRBD2 matches 12 bases. The DNA end favors TRBJ2-7, so the J call may be wrong. CDR3 length: 13 amino acids. Germline CDR1 reads SNHLY; CDR2 reads FYNNEI. The chain's CDR3 is CASMGLAGVEQYF. The DNA for the CDR3 is TGTGCCAGCATGGGACTAGCGGGTGTCGAGCAGTACTTC.